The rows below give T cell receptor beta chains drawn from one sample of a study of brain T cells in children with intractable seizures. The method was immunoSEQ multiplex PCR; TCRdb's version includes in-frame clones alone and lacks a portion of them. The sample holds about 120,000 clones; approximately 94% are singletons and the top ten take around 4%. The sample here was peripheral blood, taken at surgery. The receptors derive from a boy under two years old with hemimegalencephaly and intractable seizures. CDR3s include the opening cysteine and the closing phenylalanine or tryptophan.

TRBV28,CASSFSTSGRNEQFF
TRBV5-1,CASSLMSGIGEKLFF
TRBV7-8,CASSLRAYYEQYF
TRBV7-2,CASSFTSGRGDIQYF
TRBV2,CASRGQLNTEAFF
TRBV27,CASSLQGGKREQYF
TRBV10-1,CASSEGGLDEQFF
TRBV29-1,CSPGSWGVENIQYF
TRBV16,CASSQLPQREVEQYF
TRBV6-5,CASSYWAATDTQYF
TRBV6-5,CASWGFLVLYTEAFF
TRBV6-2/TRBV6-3,CASSYYPHRGPTDTQYF
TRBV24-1,CATSDEAPWDEQFF
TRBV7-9,CASSSRDREVGYTF
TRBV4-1,CASSQQGPLRGQYF
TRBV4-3,CASSQDGTANKEHNEQFF
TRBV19,CASRLGQGAVEQFF
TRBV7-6,CASSLAQETQYF
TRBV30,CAWSVLQLHYGYTF
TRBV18,CASSRGTGAYGYTF
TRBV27,CASSLGRHTPTSGRNTGELFF
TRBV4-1,CASSQGGGLARTDTQYF
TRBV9,CASSVDTDYEQYF
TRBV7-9,CASSFLAGGPYEQYF
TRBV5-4,CASSFPSTDTQYF
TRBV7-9,CASSLAAGVAEAFF
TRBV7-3,CASSIDPDREYEQYF
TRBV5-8,CASRQTGLNIQYF
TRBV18,CASSPKRHSETQYF
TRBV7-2,CASSVGTINIQYF
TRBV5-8,CASSLGTPLETQYF